This TCR beta chain was observed in a study of blood T cell repertoires in COVID-19. Background on the study: Acute-phase and convalescent COVID-19 samples originated in the United States, Italy and Spain. PBMCs, B-cell-depleted T cells, or T cells were the source of the cDNA or gDNA that made up the material.

Only in-frame clones appear in the TCRdb table, and some are missing; sequencing was by immunoSEQ multiplex PCR. The sample lists some 65,000 clones; roughly nine tenths were seen once. In germline, CDR1 is SGHKS, CDR2 YYEKEE (reference sequence). This CDR3 is built from 15 residues. Deletions cut 4 bases from V and 7 bases from J, with 18 bases between. The source material was peripheral blood. The J gene is TRBJ1-5, the V gene TRBV5-5; D gene uncertain. The receptor was derived from a man aged 55 to 70 with acute or convalescent COVID-19. In DNA, the CDR3 is TGTGCCAGCAGCCCCCAGCTGAGGGAAGGCCAGCCCCAGCATTTT. Translating gives CASSPQLREGQPQHF.